This T cell receptor beta chain is drawn from a study of OX40 agonist ivuxolimab in advanced cancers. Study-wide results and caveats: Partial responders at 0.1-3.0 mg/kg had among the lowest clonal expansion. Which antigen the expanded peripheral T cells recognized is unknown.

The protocol was immunoSEQ multiplex PCR, while the TCRdb copy is restricted to in-frame clones and leaves out a portion. The sample holds approximately 92,000 clones, approximately 94% seen once. This clone showed up just a few times. Its antigen remains unidentified. The CDR3 has 15 amino acids. Germline CDR1 reads SNHLY; CDR2 reads FYNNEI. Deletions cut 7 bases from V and 3 bases from J, with 18 bases between. Autoimmune disease history or systemic immunosuppression disqualified patients. The clonotype was recovered from an adult with an advanced solid tumor such as melanoma, head and neck, liver or kidney cancer. The rearrangement uses TRBV2 and TRBJ1-1; D is ambiguous. The sample consisted of CD4+ or CD8+ T cells sorted from blood, taken in a trial of the OX40 agonist ivuxolimab. The DNA for the CDR3 is TGTGCCAGCACCAAAAGCCAGGCGACCGACACTGAAGCTTTCTTT. This translates into CASTKSQATDTEAFF.